One sample yielded the 11 T cell receptor beta chains listed below, sequenced in a study of blood T cell repertoires in COVID-19. Assay: immunoSEQ multiplex PCR; the TCRdb copy retains only in-frame clones and omits some. The sample holds some 290,000 clones, 80% to 90% seen once. The sequenced sample consisted of peripheral blood. The source of these receptors is a woman aged 30 to 39 with COVID-19, enrolled during active disease.

The chain joins TRBV4-1 to TRBJ1-6; TRBD1 might be the D (5 bases). V lost 6 bases to trimming and J lost 0 bases, with 12 bases between them. Per germline, CDR1 MGHRA and CDR2 YSYEKL. The CDR3 contains 16 residues. Here the CDR3 reads CASRDTGGSYNSPLHF. CDR3 in DNA: TGCGCCAGCAGGGACACCGGCGGCTCCTATAATTCACCCCTCCACTTT.

The rearrangement uses TRBV28 and TRBJ1-2, with D perhaps matching TRBD1 (5 bases). Trimming took 6 bases from V and 8 from J, leaving 22 bases between them. CDR1 MDHEN and CDR2 SYDVKM come from the germline V gene. The CDR3 totals 15 residues. This CDR3 is CASRRTGGQGKGYTF. In DNA form, the CDR3 reads TGTGCCAGCAGGCGTACCGGTGGGCAGGGCAAGGGCTACACCTTC.

The V call is TRBV24-1, the J call TRBJ2-5; 10 bases agree with TRBD1. The germline V gene has CDR1 KGHDR and CDR2 SFDVKD. The J segment lost 7 bases and the V segment lost 10 bases, leaving 11 bases of the junction unmatched. The CDR3 covers 14 residues. The CDR3 DNA reads TGTGCCACAACCGGGACAGGGGACGTAGGGACCCAGTACTTC. Amino acid sequence: CATTGTGDVGTQYF.

This clone showed up just a few times. V gene TRBV4-1 combines with J gene TRBJ2-7, with TRBD2 matching over 7 bases. The germline V gene has CDR1 MGHRA and CDR2 YSYEKL. The CDR3 loop spans 16 amino acids. Trimming removed 3 bases from V and 7 bases from J; junction bases left unmatched: 15. CDR3 DNA: TGCGCCAGCAGCCATTCCCGTGGGACTAAGACGAGGGAGCAGTACTTC. Translating it yields CASSHSRGTKTREQYF.

The chain employs TRBV2 and TRBJ2-6; D is possibly TRBD2 (5 bases). In germline, CDR1 is SNHLY, CDR2 FYNNEI. This CDR3 has 14 amino acids. Trimming left V 2 bases short and J 16 bases short, with 18 bases between. In nucleotides, the CDR3 is TGTGCCAGCAGTGAACTACGGGAACCCCGGACGCTGACTTTC. It translates to CASSELREPRTLTF.

The J gene is TRBJ2-1, the V gene TRBV15; TRBD1 matches at 8 bases. J lost 8 bases, V lost 5 bases, and 5 bases had no gene match. Germline V CDR1 and CDR2: LNHNV, YYDKDF (reference sequence). The CDR3 consists of 13 residues. This CDR3 reads CATSEDRGHEQFF. CDR3 in DNA: TGTGCCACCAGCGAAGACAGGGGCCATGAGCAGTTCTTC.

The chain carries TRBV5-1 and TRBJ1-4; D is perhaps TRBD1 (5 bases). CDR1 is SGHRS and CDR2 is YFSETQ in the germline V gene. Trimming removed 2 bases at V and 0 bases at J, with 8 bases between. The CDR3 has 15 amino acids. The chain's CDR3 is CASSLGHTTNEKLFF. CDR3 DNA sequence: TGCGCCAGCAGCTTAGGACACACAACTAATGAAAAACTGTTTTTT. Full variable domain (outside the CDR3, taken from reference TRBV5-1 and TRBJ1-4): KAGVTQTPRYLIKTRGQQVTLSCSPISGHRSVSWYQQTPGQGLQFLFEYFSETQRNKGNFPGRFSGRQFSNSRSEMNVSTLELGDSALYLCASSLGHTTNEKLFFGSGTQLSVL.

On this clone itself: Other DNA sequences in the sample encode the same CDR3. The rearrangement uses TRBV3-1 (or the pseudogene TRBV3-2) and TRBJ2-7; 10 positions agree with TRBD2. The CDR3 sequence is 15 residues long. Germline V CDR1 and CDR2: LGHDT, YNNKEL (reference sequence). Unmatched junction bases numbered 0, after V lost 1 base and J lost 0 bases. The CDR3 bases are TGTGCCAGCAGCCAAGGACTAGCGGGCTCCTACGAGCAGTACTTC. It encodes CASSQGLAGSYEQYF.

V gene TRBV3-1 (or the pseudogene TRBV3-2) combines with J gene TRBJ2-1; 10 bases are shared with TRBD2. The CDR3 runs 14 residues. Germline V gives CDR1 LGHDT, CDR2 YNNKEL (reference sequence). V was pared by 3 bases and J by 9 bases, with 5 bases of the junction left unmatched. The CDR3 coding sequence is TGTGCCAGCAGCCAGGTAGCGGGGGGCGGTGAGCAGTTCTTC. Protein product: CASSQVAGGGEQFF.

This clone was counted only a few times. This chain connects TRBV2 to TRBJ1-6; no reliable D call. Trimming left V 2 bases short and J 3 bases short, with 11 bases between. Germline lookup yields CDR1 SNHLY and CDR2 FYNNEI. This CDR3 region has 16 residues. CDR3 DNA: TGTGCCAGCAGTGAATCTCGCGGAGACTATAATTCACCCCTCCACTTT. This encodes CASSESRGDYNSPLHF.

The rearrangement joins TRBV6-6 to TRBJ2-7; 8 nucleotides agree with TRBD1. Trimming removed 6 bases from V and 0 bases from J; junction bases left unmatched: 10. The germline CDR1 and CDR2 sequences are MNHNY and SVGAGI (reference sequence). The CDR3 is 16 amino acids. This CDR3 reads CASSRGGQANSYEQYF. DNA of the CDR3: TGTGCCAGCAGCAGAGGGGGACAGGCTAACTCCTACGAGCAGTACTTC.